The 29 T cell receptor beta chains in this list originate from one sample, sequenced in a study of blood T cell repertoires in COVID-19. Using immunoSEQ multiplex PCR, the repertoire was profiled, and TCRdb retains in-frame clones only, with some absent. In the table there are 130,000 to 150,000 clones, around nine tenths of which are singletons. Input material: peripheral blood. Source of these receptors: a human donor in a cohort sampled during active COVID-19.

The rearrangement joins TRBV4-2 to TRBJ2-3, with 9 bases aligning to TRBD2. Losses at the gene ends were 0 bases for V and 5 bases for J; bases not matched to a gene: 9. In germline, CDR1 is LGHNA, CDR2 YNFKEQ. This CDR3 is 17 amino acids long. The CDR3 loop is CASSQETAGGPLDTQYF. In DNA, the CDR3 is TGTGCCAGCAGCCAAGAAACGGCGGGGGGGCCCTTAGATACGCAGTATTTT.

This clone was detected only once. The genes are TRBV7-2 and TRBJ1-6; a possible D gene is TRBD1 (5 bases). The CDR3 length is 16 residues. Trimming took off 5 bases at V and 0 bases at J, with 11 bases between the two ends. Germline CDR1 and CDR2: SGHTA and FQGNSA. CDR3 in DNA: TGTGCCAGCAGCGTGACAGAGAGCTCCTATAATTCACCCCTCCACTTT. Protein: CASSVTESSYNSPLHF.

This chain uses TRBV6-5 with TRBJ2-7, with a tentative D call TRBD2 (5 bases). Per the germline V gene, CDR1 is MNHEY and CDR2 is SVGAGI. The V and J ends lost 0 bases and 0 bases respectively, with 9 bases between them. CDR3 length: 15 residues. DNA of the CDR3: TGTGCCAGCAGTTACTCGTCCCGGGGCTCCTACGAGCAGTACTTC. Residues: CASSYSSRGSYEQYF.

The gene calls are TRBV15 and TRBJ2-5, with a possible D match to TRBD1 (5 bases). The CDR3 consists of 16 residues. From germline, CDR1 is LNHNV and CDR2 YYDKDF (reference sequence). The germline V and J ends were trimmed by 4 bases and 5 bases, with 20 bases remaining between them. The CDR3 spells CATSNRDLGLGETQYF. For the CDR3, the DNA is TGTGCCACCAGCAATCGCGACCTGGGGCTGGGGGAGACCCAGTACTTC.

Only one count was recorded for this clone. This rearrangement joins TRBV27 to TRBJ1-4, with D perhaps TRBD1 (5 bases). Germline values: CDR1 MNHEY, CDR2 SMNVEV (reference sequence). This CDR3 is built from 15 residues. Trimming removed 5 bases at V and 4 bases at J, with 14 bases between. The CDR3 DNA is TGTGCCAGCAGTGTGGCAGGGCTTAATAATGAAAAACTGTTTTTT. It specifies CASSVAGLNNEKLFF.

The chain employs TRBV4-3 and TRBJ1-1; D gene unclear. V lost 2 bases and J 1 base, leaving 11 bases between the germline ends. The CDR3 sequence is 15 residues long. Germline V gene lookup returns CDR1 LGHNA and CDR2 YSLEER. The CDR3, as DNA: TGCGCCAGCAGCCAATATCCGAGAGGGAACACTGAAGCTTTCTTT. This sequence encodes CASSQYPRGNTEAFF.

The chain recombines TRBV15 with TRBJ2-7, with D tentatively TRBD2 (6 bases). The CDR3 spans 17 residues. Germline V gives CDR1 LNHNV, CDR2 YYDKDF (reference sequence). The ends were cut back, 4 bases at V and 0 bases at J, with 19 bases in the middle. This CDR3 is CATSNSPFGGRSYEQYF. As DNA, the CDR3 is TGTGCCACCAGCAACTCCCCCTTCGGGGGACGCTCCTACGAGCAGTACTTC. The full variable domain, its missing parts supplied by reference TRBV15 and TRBJ2-7, is DAMVIQNPRYQVTQFGKPVTLSCSQTLNHNVMYWYQQKSSQAPKLLFHYYDKDFNNEADTPDNFQSRRPNTSFCFLDIRSPGLGDTAMYLCATSNSPFGGRSYEQYFGPGTRLTVT.

The V and J genes are TRBV9 and TRBJ1-2; tentative D call: TRBD1 (6 bases). The CDR3 covers 18 residues. Trimming stripped 0 bases from V and 3 bases from J, with 21 bases between. Germline CDR1 and CDR2: SGDLS and YYNGEE. CDR3 sequence reads: CASSVDPRGGAGDYGYTF. Written as DNA, the CDR3 is TGTGCCAGCAGCGTAGATCCCCGGGGAGGGGCAGGGGACTATGGCTACACCTTC. The complete variable domain, with remaining parts taken from reference TRBV9 and TRBJ1-2, reads DSGVTQTPKHLITATGQRVTLRCSPRSGDLSVYWYQQSLDQGLQFLIQYYNGEERAKGNILERFSAQQFPDLHSELNLSSLELGDSALYFCASSVDPRGGAGDYGYTFGSGTRLTVV.

The chain recombines TRBV9 with TRBJ1-2, with D unclear. This CDR3 is 17 amino acids long. V was cut by 0 bases and J by 0 bases, with 15 bases left in between. Germline V gives CDR1 SGDLS, CDR2 YYNGEE. The CDR3 here is CASSVVPVAGSNYGYTF. CDR3 nucleotide sequence: TGTGCCAGCAGCGTAGTTCCCGTGGCAGGTTCTAACTATGGCTACACCTTC.

The V call is TRBV27, the J call TRBJ1-6; TRBD1 is a possible D gene (6 bases). CDR3 size: 13 residues. Germline loops: CDR1 MNHEY, CDR2 SMNVEV (reference sequence). Between the trimmed V and J ends, which lost 9 bases and 9 bases, there was a span of 15 bases. The chain's CDR3 is CASSYREGSPLHF. The CDR3 DNA reads as TGTGCCAGTTCCTACAGGGAGGGTTCACCCCTCCACTTT.

The genes are TRBV7-6 and TRBJ2-2; TRBD2 matches at 7 bases. This CDR3 comprises 15 residues. J lost 0 bases, V lost 5 bases, and 3 bases had no gene match. Germline V gene lookup returns CDR1 SGHVS and CDR2 FNYEAQ. The CDR3 loop reads CASSIGTTNTGELFF. The CDR3 bases are TGTGCCAGCAGCATCGGGACTACGAACACCGGGGAGCTGTTTTTT.

The chain recombines TRBV9 with TRBJ2-2; the match to TRBD1 covers 10 bases. Germline values: CDR1 SGDLS, CDR2 YYNGEE. CDR3 length equals 17 residues. V lost 4 bases, J lost 4 bases, and 10 bases stayed unmatched. DNA of the CDR3: TGTGCCAGCAGCCAGCGGCTCCGGGACAGGGGCACCGGGGAGCTGTTTTTT. Translating gives CASSQRLRDRGTGELFF.

The chain carries TRBV4-3 and TRBJ2-7; D may be TRBD2 (5 bases). V was clipped by 0 bases and J by 4 bases, with 13 bases between them. Looked up from germline, CDR1 is LGHNA and CDR2 is YSLEER. This CDR3 spans 15 amino acids. The CDR3 reads CASSQDWQDLYEQYF. The CDR3, as DNA: TGCGCCAGCAGCCAAGACTGGCAGGACTTGTACGAGCAGTACTTC.

As concerns this clone: Additional DNA sequences in this sample encode the identical CDR3. The J gene is TRBJ2-5, the V gene TRBV5-1; 8 nucleotides agree with TRBD2. V lost 0 bases and J lost 5; bases outside the gene matches: 6. The CDR3 is made up of 15 amino acids. From germline, CDR1 is SGHRS and CDR2 YFSETQ. The CDR3 DNA reads TGCGCCAGCAGCTTGGCGGGGGGGCCGGGGGAGACCCAGTACTTC. Protein product: CASSLAGGPGETQYF.

The sample holds one count of this clone. The V gene is TRBV19, the J gene TRBJ1-1; D is possibly TRBD1 (6 bases). V dropped 5 bases and J dropped 7 bases, with 23 bases sitting between them. CDR3 length: 16 amino acids. Germline CDR1 reads LNHDA; CDR2 reads SQIVND (reference sequence). The CDR3 nucleotides read TGTGCCAGTAGTGACCGGACGGCGCGGGTCAGGGGTGAAGCTTTCTTT. Translating it yields CASSDRTARVRGEAFF.

The V gene is TRBV7-8, the J gene TRBJ1-6; no firm D call. The CDR3 sequence is 14 residues long. CDR1 SGHVS and CDR2 FQNEAQ come from the germline V gene. Trimming took 2 bases from V and 5 from J, leaving 7 bases between them. The CDR3 sequence: CASSLRLDNSPLHF. The CDR3 bases are TGTGCCAGCAGCTTAAGACTGGATAATTCACCCCTCCACTTT. Supplemented by reference TRBV7-8 and TRBJ1-6, the full variable domain reads GAGVSQSPRYKVAKRGQDVALRCDPISGHVSLFWYQQALGQGPEFLTYFQNEAQLDKSGLPSDRFFAERPEGSVSTLKIQRTQQEDSAVYLCASSLRLDNSPLHFGNGTRLTVT.

The chain employs TRBV11-2 and TRBJ2-3, with D possibly matching TRBD1 (6 bases). V shed 3 bases and J shed 1 base, with 17 bases lying between them. This CDR3 region has 17 residues. Per the germline V gene, CDR1 is SGHAT and CDR2 is FQNNGV. This chain's CDR3 is CASSLGLTRQGTDTQYF. CDR3 coding DNA: TGTGCCAGCAGCTTGGGGCTAACGAGACAGGGCACAGATACGCAGTATTTT.

DNA of the CDR3: TGTGCCAGCAGCTTGGGAGCGGGAGGCCACACAGATACGCAGTATTTT. It translates to CASSLGAGGHTDTQYF. The rearrangement joins TRBV5-4 to TRBJ2-3; TRBD2 agrees at 9 bases. Germline loops: CDR1 SGHNT, CDR2 YYREEE (reference sequence). After removal of 0 bases from V and 2 bases from J, the junction contained 4 bases not matched to a gene. CDR3 length equals 16 residues. Full variable domain (missing parts from reference TRBV5-4 and TRBJ2-3): ETGVTQSPTHLIKTRGQQVTLRCSSQSGHNTVSWYQQALGQGPQFIFQYYREEENGRGNFPPRFSGLQFPNYSSELNVNALELDDSALYLCASSLGAGGHTDTQYFGPGTRLTVL.

This sequence joins TRBV5-1 and TRBJ1-1; D unresolved. V lost 3 bases and J lost 3, with 15 bases in between. Germline V CDR1 and CDR2: SGHRS, YFSETQ. The CDR3 extends over 15 amino acids. CDR3 amino acids: CASSSLVAKYTEAFF. The DNA for the CDR3 is TGCGCCAGCAGCTCTCTGGTAGCAAAGTACACTGAAGCTTTCTTT.

This rearrangement joins TRBV5-1 to TRBJ1-2; D ambiguous. Per the germline V gene, CDR1 is SGHRS and CDR2 is YFSETQ. CDR3 size: 14 residues. The ends were cut back, 0 bases at V and 2 bases at J, with 8 bases in the middle. The CDR3 reads CASSLETGNYGYTF. CDR3 DNA: TGCGCCAGCAGCTTGGAGACGGGAAACTATGGCTACACCTTC.

V gene TRBV11-1 combines with J gene TRBJ2-1; 13 bases agree with TRBD2. V dropped 5 bases and J dropped 8; count of bases not matched to a gene: 6. The CDR3 is 15 amino acids. Germline CDR1 SGHAT, CDR2 FQDESV (reference sequence). For the CDR3, the DNA is TGTGCCAGCAGCCGTGGGACTAGCGGGACCGATGAGCAGTTCTTC. Protein product: CASSRGTSGTDEQFF.

The chain recombines TRBV3-1 (or the pseudogene TRBV3-2) with TRBJ2-5; 7 nucleotides agree with TRBD2. J was trimmed by 2 bases and V by 5 bases; bases with no gene match: 2. The CDR3 contains 13 residues. Germline V gene data show CDR1 as LGHDT and CDR2 as YNNKEL (reference sequence). The CDR3 coding sequence is TGTGCCAGCAGCGGGGGGGTTCAAGAGACCCAGTACTTC. Residues: CASSGGVQETQYF.

V and J are TRBV7-9 and TRBJ1-2; 8 positions agree with TRBD1. Germline V lookup: CDR1 SEHNR, CDR2 FQNEAQ (reference sequence). With V trimmed by 5 bases and J by 5 bases, 7 bases remained unmatched. The CDR3 runs 14 residues. For the CDR3, the DNA is TGTGCCAGCAGCGAAAGGACAGGGTCTTATGGCTACACCTTC. It translates to CASSERTGSYGYTF. Filled out from reference TRBV7-9 and TRBJ1-2, the complete variable domain reads DTGVSQNPRHKITKRGQNVTFRCDPISEHNRLYWYRQTLGQGPEFLTYFQNEAQLEKSRLLSDRFSAERPKGSFSTLEIQRTEQGDSAMYLCASSERTGSYGYTFGSGTRLTVV.

This chain links TRBV5-6 with TRBJ2-7, with D perhaps TRBD2 (5 bases). CDR1 is SGHDT and CDR2 is YYEEEE in the germline V gene. The CDR3 loop spans 15 amino acids. V was shortened by 2 bases and J by 7 bases, with 19 bases between the two germline ends. The CDR3 spells CASSFFDARAREQYF. The CDR3, as DNA: TGTGCCAGCAGCTTTTTTGACGCGAGGGCCCGAGAGCAGTACTTC. The full variable domain, its missing parts supplied by reference TRBV5-6 and TRBJ2-7, is DAGVTQSPTHLIKTRGQQVTLRCSPKSGHDTVSWYQQALGQGPQFIFQYYEEEERQRGNFPDRFSGHQFPNYSSELNVNALLLGDSALYLCASSFFDARAREQYFGPGTRLTVT.

The chain is built from TRBV20-1 and TRBJ1-6, with D uncertain. Trimming shortened V by 3 bases and J by 0 bases, and 9 bases separated the two germline ends. CDR1 is DFQATT and CDR2 is SNEGSKA in the germline V gene (reference sequence). The CDR3 runs to 15 residues. This chain's CDR3 is CSASTLSSYNSPLHF. Written as DNA, the CDR3 is TGCAGTGCTAGTACTCTGAGCTCCTATAATTCACCCCTCCACTTT.

This chain joins TRBV29-1 and TRBJ2-7, with TRBD2 identical over 7 bases. This CDR3 region has 16 residues. Trimming at V came to 1 base and at J to 0 bases, leaving 9 bases not matched to a gene. Germline V gene lookup returns CDR1 SQVTM and CDR2 ANQGSEA. This CDR3 reads CSVEVLGGKFSYEQYF. The CDR3 region has the DNA TGCAGCGTTGAAGTCCTGGGGGGGAAATTCTCCTACGAGCAGTACTTC.

This clone was counted a few times. The V gene is TRBV6-2 or TRBV6-3, the J gene TRBJ2-7, with a possible D match to TRBD2 (5 bases). V was cut by 2 bases and J by 4 bases, with 6 bases left in between. The germline V gene encodes CDR1 MNHEY and CDR2 SVGEGT. The CDR3 loop spans 12 amino acids. The DNA of the CDR3 is TGTGCCAGCAGTTACGAGGGATACGAGCAGTACTTC. Protein sequence: CASSYEGYEQYF.

The chain links TRBV19 to TRBJ1-5; TRBD1 is a possible D gene (5 bases). V lost 7 bases and J 2 bases, leaving 18 bases between the germline ends. The germline V gene has CDR1 LNHDA and CDR2 SQIVND (reference sequence). The CDR3 is 16 residues long. Here the CDR3 reads CASISGNSIGNQPQHF. The CDR3 nucleotides are TGTGCCAGTATCTCAGGGAACAGTATCGGCAATCAGCCCCAGCATTTT.

The chain has TRBV28 and TRBJ2-1; 12 bases fit TRBD2. Germline V gives CDR1 MDHEN, CDR2 SYDVKM. The trim removed 6 bases at V and 8 bases at J, leaving 8 bases unmatched. The CDR3 consists of 15 residues. CDR3 nucleotide sequence: TGTGCCAGCAGCCTAACGGGACTAGCGGGTTATGAGCAGTTCTTC. Translating gives CASSLTGLAGYEQFF.